The 27 T cell receptor beta chains below were found in one sample sequenced in a study of OX40 agonist ivuxolimab in advanced cancers. Measured with immunoSEQ multiplex PCR; TCRdb has only the in-frame clones, and not every one. The data show tens of thousands of clones, around 77% seen once. This specimen was CD4+ or CD8+ T cells sorted from blood, taken in a trial of the OX40 agonist ivuxolimab. All receptors derive from an adult with an advanced solid tumor such as melanoma, head and neck, liver or kidney cancer.

V gene TRBV27 combines with J gene TRBJ2-7; D tentatively fits TRBD1 or TRBD2 (5 bases each). In germline, CDR1 is MNHEY, CDR2 SMNVEV (reference sequence). V lost 6 bases and J lost 1, with 13 bases in between. This CDR3 contains 14 residues. The CDR3 sequence is CASRRAGTSYEQYF. The CDR3 nucleotides are TGTGCCAGCAGGAGAGCTGGGACGTCCTACGAGCAGTACTTC.

This clone was recorded only once. The chain couples TRBV13 to TRBJ1-1, with D possibly matching TRBD1 (5 bases). This CDR3 is built from 14 residues. V was clipped by 0 bases and J by 4 bases, with 9 bases between them. Per the germline V gene, CDR1 is PRHDT and CDR2 is FYEKMQ (reference sequence). CDR3 in amino acids: CASSLGRGITEAFF. In nucleotides, the CDR3 is TGTGCCAGCAGCTTAGGCCGGGGCATCACTGAAGCTTTCTTT.

This clone was counted many times. The rearrangement joins TRBV11-2 to TRBJ2-7, with D tentatively TRBD1 (6 bases). The CDR3 loop spans 15 amino acids. Germline assignment: CDR1 SGHAT and CDR2 FQNNGV. Trimming left V 4 bases short and J 0 bases short, with 13 bases between. The CDR3 DNA sequence: TGTGCCAGCAGCTACAGGACAGTTAGCTCCTACGAGCAGTACTTC. Translated: CASSYRTVSSYEQYF.

Only one count was recorded for this clone. V usage is TRBV2 and J usage is TRBJ2-7; D not certain. Trimming pared 5 bases from V and 4 bases from J, leaving 9 bases between. The CDR3 runs 12 residues. CDR1 SNHLY and CDR2 FYNNEI come from the germline V gene. CDR3 region: CASSPFRYEQYF. The CDR3 nucleotides read TGTGCCAGCAGTCCTTTCCGTTACGAGCAGTACTTC. Full variable domain (missing parts from reference TRBV2 and TRBJ2-7): EPEVTQTPSHQVTQMGQEVILRCVPISNHLYFYWYRQILGQKVEFLVSFYNNEISEKSEIFDDQFSVERPDGSNFTLKIRSTKLEDSAMYFCASSPFRYEQYFGPGTRLTVT.

The chain combines TRBV5-4 with TRBJ2-7, with D tentatively TRBD1 (5 bases). The CDR3 is made up of 12 amino acids. Germline assignment: CDR1 SGHNT and CDR2 YYREEE (reference sequence). V shed 4 bases and J shed 3 bases, with 8 bases lying between them. CDR3 bases: TGTGCCAGCAGCACAGACAGCTACGAGCAGTACTTC. Translation gives CASSTDSYEQYF.

The rearrangement uses TRBV27 and TRBJ2-1; D is perhaps TRBD2 (5 bases). The length of the CDR3 is 15 residues. V was trimmed by 3 bases and J by 0 bases, leaving 9 bases between them. CDR1 and CDR2 from the germline V gene are MNHEY and SMNVEV (reference sequence). The CDR3 bases are TGTGCCAGCAGTTTTCCGGGGAGCTCCTACAATGAGCAGTTCTTC. Its protein product is CASSFPGSSYNEQFF.

This clone was seen once. The rearrangement uses TRBV23-1 and TRBJ1-5; the D gene is possibly TRBD1 (6 bases). TRBV23-1 is classed as an ORF, of uncertain function. The V end lost 0 bases, the J end lost 7 bases, and 16 bases lay between the germline ends. The length of the CDR3 is 16 residues. CDR3 in DNA: TGCGCCAGCAGTCAATCGTTGGGGGCAGGGAGACAGCCCCAGCATTTT. This codes for CASSQSLGAGRQPQHF.

This sequence joins TRBV6-1 and TRBJ1-2; D not resolved. CDR3 length equals 15 residues. Trimming cost V 1 base and J 2 bases, with 11 bases left between them. CDR1 and CDR2 from the germline V gene are MNHNS and SASEGT. The DNA for the CDR3 is TGTGCCAGCAGTGAAGATCCCCAGCCCAACTATGGCTACACCTTC. Amino acids: CASSEDPQPNYGYTF.

In DNA form, the CDR3 reads TGTGCCAGCTCATTGGGGACTAGCATCCACGAGCAGTACTTC. This translates into CASSLGTSIHEQYF. V and J are TRBV28 and TRBJ2-7; 9 nucleotides align to TRBD2. J lost 5 bases, V lost 8 bases, and 10 bases had no gene match. Looked up from germline, CDR1 is MDHEN and CDR2 is SYDVKM. This CDR3 region has 14 residues.

The chain couples TRBV4-1 to TRBJ2-1, with unresolved D. CDR3 size: 13 residues. Germline loops: CDR1 MGHRA, CDR2 YSYEKL. V lost 5 bases, J lost 4 bases, and 9 bases lay in between. The CDR3 region has the DNA TGCGCCAGCAGCACCCTAGGTTACAATGAGCAGTTCTTC. As protein: CASSTLGYNEQFF.

This clone was seen a few times. The V call is TRBV7-9, the J call TRBJ2-3; D may be TRBD2 (6 bases). Germline-derived CDR1 and CDR2 are SEHNR and FQNEAQ (reference sequence). V lost 3 bases and J 2 bases, leaving 12 bases between the germline ends. The CDR3 spans 15 residues. The CDR3 reads CASSFLGGATDTQYF. The CDR3 coding sequence is TGTGCCAGCAGCTTCCTTGGCGGGGCCACAGATACGCAGTATTTT.

On this clone: As the CDR3 is not closed by the conserved phenylalanine or tryptophan, this likely results from a read error. V usage is TRBV27 and J usage is TRBJ1-2; no clear D gene. CDR1 and CDR2 from the germline V gene are MNHEY and SMNVEV (reference sequence). This CDR3 has 12 amino acids. Trimming shortened V by 11 bases and J by 2 bases, and 12 bases separated the two germline ends. This CDR3 is CASMDGNYGYTL. CDR3 sequence (DNA): TGTGCCTCGATGGACGGCAACTATGGCTACACCCTC.

V gene TRBV7-2 combines with J gene TRBJ2-5; TRBD2 matches at 12 bases. CDR3 size: 16 residues. V shed 4 bases and J 1 base; nucleotides not matched to a gene: 4. Germline V lookup: CDR1 SGHTA, CDR2 FQGNSA. The CDR3 coding sequence is TGTGCCAGCAGCTCCTCGGGACTAGCGGGCCAAGAGACCCAGTACTTC. This codes for CASSSSGLAGQETQYF.

The V and J genes are TRBV7-3 and TRBJ1-1, with D possibly matching TRBD1 (5 bases). V lost 5 bases and J 5 bases, leaving 18 bases between the germline ends. The CDR3 loop spans 15 amino acids. Germline CDR1 SGHTA, CDR2 FQGTGA. The CDR3 nucleotides are TGTGCCAGCAGCCAGCCAATGGGCAGGGAAACTGAAGCTTTCTTT. Residues: CASSQPMGRETEAFF.

The chain has TRBV16 and TRBJ2-7; TRBD2 aligns across 9 bases. V was pared by 5 bases and J by 2 bases, with 4 bases of the junction left unmatched. The germline V gene has CDR1 KGHSY and CDR2 FQNENV. The CDR3 length is 14 residues. The DNA of the CDR3 is TGTGCCAGCAGCGTGTCTAGCGGGACCTACGAGCAGTACTTC. Translation: CASSVSSGTYEQYF. Full variable domain (outside the CDR3, taken from reference TRBV16 and TRBJ2-7): GEEVAQTPKHLVRGEGQKAKLYCAPIKGHSYVFWYQQVLKNEFKFLISFQNENVFDETGMPKERFSAKCLPNSPCSLEIQATKLEDSAVYFCASSVSSGTYEQYFGPGTRLTVT.

By share, this clone ranks as medium-sized. The rearrangement links TRBV7-3 to TRBJ2-3; D possibly corresponds to TRBD2 (6 bases). Germline CDR1 SGHTA, CDR2 FQGTGA. This CDR3 is 15 amino acids long. Trimming removed 0 bases at V and 6 bases at J, with 13 bases between. The chain's CDR3 is CASSLTSGLGDTQYF. The CDR3 region has the DNA TGTGCCAGCAGCTTAACAAGCGGGCTCGGGGATACGCAGTATTTT.

This chain links TRBV6-6 with TRBJ1-6; D call uncertain. V shed 5 bases and J shed 4 bases, with 15 bases lying between them. Per germline, CDR1 MNHNY and CDR2 SVGAGI (reference sequence). CDR3 length: 16 amino acids. The CDR3 region is CASSPMEAGYNSPLHF. The CDR3 bases are TGTGCCAGCAGTCCCATGGAAGCCGGGTATAATTCACCCCTCCACTTT.

This rearrangement joins TRBV4-1 to TRBJ2-5; TRBD1 might be the D (5 bases). CDR1 and CDR2 (germline): MGHRA, YSYEKL. The CDR3 extends over 14 amino acids. V gave up 3 bases and J gave up 2 bases, with 10 bases separating them. For the CDR3, the DNA is TGCGCCAGCAGCCATTACACAGGACAAGAGACCCAGTACTTC. Its translation is CASSHYTGQETQYF.

This chain uses TRBV5-6 with TRBJ2-1; 8 bases line up with TRBD2. The CDR3 has 17 residues. Germline assignment: CDR1 SGHDT and CDR2 YYEEEE. After removal of 6 bases from V and 4 bases from J, the junction contained 15 bases not matched to a gene. The CDR3 reads CASTLSVVLAGYNEQFF. The CDR3 region has the DNA TGTGCCAGCACCCTTTCGGTGGTTCTAGCGGGTTACAATGAGCAGTTCTTC. Based on the CDR3 plus reference TRBV5-6 and TRBJ2-1, the full variable domain is DAGVTQSPTHLIKTRGQQVTLRCSPKSGHDTVSWYQQALGQGPQFIFQYYEEEERQRGNFPDRFSGHQFPNYSSELNVNALLLGDSALYLCASTLSVVLAGYNEQFFGPGTRLTVL.

CDR3 in DNA: TGTGCCAGCAGTTTAACGGGACTAGCGGGAGATGAGCAGTTCTTC. Its protein product is CASSLTGLAGDEQFF. This sequence joins TRBV27 and TRBJ2-1; 14 bases line up with TRBD2. Germline V gives CDR1 MNHEY, CDR2 SMNVEV (reference sequence). The V segment lost 2 bases and the J segment 8 bases; nucleotides outside the gene matches: 2. The CDR3 sequence is 15 residues long.

The rearrangement uses TRBV4-3 and TRBJ2-3, with D perhaps matching TRBD2 (7 bases). The CDR3 contains 17 residues. Looked up from germline, CDR1 is LGHNA and CDR2 is YSLEER. The ends were cut back, 4 bases at V and 4 bases at J, with 21 bases in the middle. CDR3 sequence reads: CASSPKSGGAWSDTQYF. The CDR3 nucleotides are TGCGCCAGCAGCCCAAAAAGTGGGGGGGCGTGGTCAGATACGCAGTATTTT.

V gene TRBV19 combines with J gene TRBJ2-1, with D maybe TRBD1 (6 bases). V was pared by 6 bases and J by 0 bases, with 9 bases between. The CDR3 contains 14 residues. Germline CDR1 LNHDA, CDR2 SQIVND (reference sequence). CDR3 amino acids: CASSVDSSYNEQFF. DNA for the CDR3: TGTGCCAGTAGCGTGGACAGCTCCTACAATGAGCAGTTCTTC.

V and J are TRBV4-1 and TRBJ1-2; D perhaps matches TRBD1 (6 bases). Germline CDR1 and CDR2: MGHRA and YSYEKL. This CDR3 has 14 amino acids. Between the trimmed V and J ends, which lost 4 bases and 2 bases, there was a span of 11 bases. The CDR3 sequence: CASSRSQGNYGYTF. CDR3 sequence (DNA): TGCGCCAGCAGCCGGTCTCAGGGGAACTATGGCTACACCTTC.

V gene TRBV5-5 combines with J gene TRBJ1-4; D remains unclear. Germline V gives CDR1 SGHKS, CDR2 YYEKEE (reference sequence). Trimming shortened V by 5 bases and J by 7 bases, and 15 bases separated the two germline ends. CDR3 size: 14 residues. CDR3 DNA sequence: TGTGCCAGCAGAGAGAGGCCAGGAGTTGAAAAACTGTTTTTT. Translating gives CASRERPGVEKLFF. Based on the CDR3 plus reference TRBV5-5 and TRBJ1-4, the full variable domain is DAGVTQSPTHLIKTRGQQVTLRCSPISGHKSVSWYQQVLGQGPQFIFQYYEKEERGRGNFPDRFSARQFPNYSSELNVNALLLGDSALYLCASRERPGVEKLFFGSGTQLSVL.

The rearrangement joins TRBV6-1 to TRBJ2-7, with 9 bases lining up with TRBD1. The CDR3 contains 14 residues. J gave up 9 bases and V 6 bases, and 12 bases lay outside the gene matches. The V gene's germline CDR1 is MNHNS and CDR2 SASEGT. CDR3 protein: CASSAFSQGAAQYF. The CDR3 DNA follows: TGTGCCAGCAGCGCTTTCTCACAGGGGGCCGCGCAGTACTTC.

This rearrangement joins TRBV10-3 to TRBJ1-5; 7 nucleotides match TRBD1. This CDR3 is 12 amino acids long. V trimming: 9 bases; J trimming: 4 bases; junction bases outside the gene matches: 3. Germline CDR1 ENHRY, CDR2 SYGVKD. The CDR3 loop is CAIQGENQPQHF. For the CDR3, the DNA is TGTGCCATTCAGGGGGAAAATCAGCCCCAGCATTTT.

This clone was seen a handful of times. The chain couples TRBV5-1 to TRBJ2-5; 7 positions match TRBD1. CDR1 is SGHRS and CDR2 is YFSETQ in the germline V gene. There are 15 residues in the CDR3. J was trimmed by 5 bases and V by 3 bases; bases with no gene match: 10. The CDR3 bases are TGCGCCAGCAGCTCTGGACAGGCTAGTGACGAGACCCAGTACTTC. This translates into CASSSGQASDETQYF.